Presented here are 13 T cell receptor beta chains from one specimen sequenced in a study of blood T cell repertoires in COVID-19. Here immunoSEQ multiplex PCR was the method, and the copy in TCRdb shows in-frame clones only, minus some. Found here are under 300,000 clones, more than 75% of them singletons; the top ten hold 5.5% to 9%. The sample comprised peripheral blood. Receptors were obtained from a woman in her 70s with active or convalescent COVID-19.

This chain joins TRBV4-1 and TRBJ1-5; 7 bases align to TRBD1. CDR1 and CDR2 (germline): MGHRA, YSYEKL. With 6 bases clipped from V and 9 bases from J, the junction kept 8 bases outside the gene matches. This CDR3 region has 13 residues. As DNA, the CDR3 is TGCGCCAGCAGTGACAGGGAAGGGAGGCCCCAGCATTTT. Encoded protein: CASSDREGRPQHF.

This clone turned up a few times. The chain employs TRBV29-1 and TRBJ1-6; D is undetermined. This CDR3 contains 13 residues. Germline V gene sequence: CDR1 SQVTM, CDR2 ANQGSEA. Deletions cut 7 bases from V and 8 bases from J, with 15 bases between. The CDR3 loop is CSGSQGRDSPLHF. The CDR3 DNA reads as TGCAGCGGCAGCCAAGGGAGGGATTCACCCCTCCACTTT.

The chain carries TRBV3-1 (or the pseudogene TRBV3-2) and TRBJ1-1, with 8 nucleotides matching TRBD1. Germline V lookup: CDR1 LGHDT, CDR2 YNNKEL (reference sequence). V shed 1 base, J shed 1 base, and the junction held 2 bases outside the gene matches. The length of the CDR3 is 15 residues. CDR3 amino acids: CASSQGTGRNTEAFF. The CDR3 nucleotides are TGTGCCAGCAGCCAAGGGACAGGGAGGAACACTGAAGCTTTCTTT.

The chain carries TRBV18 and TRBJ2-2; possible D gene TRBD2, 6 bases. This CDR3 comprises 16 residues. The germline gives CDR1 KGHSH, CDR2 LQKENI. V shed 6 bases and J shed 3 bases, with 17 bases lying between them. The CDR3 region has the DNA TGTGCCAGCTCTCTTCCCACGGGGAGGTACACCGGGGAGCTGTTTTTT. Encoded protein: CASSLPTGRYTGELFF.

This clone was recorded many times. The chain uses TRBV19 and TRBJ1-2; tentative D call: TRBD1 (6 bases). Germline assignment: CDR1 LNHDA and CDR2 SQIVND (reference sequence). V was clipped by 9 bases and J by 7 bases, with 18 bases between them. CDR3 length: 13 amino acids. This CDR3 is CASTKVRGSGYTF. In DNA, the CDR3 is TGTGCCAGCACAAAGGTCAGGGGTAGTGGCTACACCTTC.

V and J are TRBV4-3 and TRBJ1-5, with no clear D. Germline CDR1 and CDR2: LGHNA and YSLEER. V dropped 0 bases and J dropped 6 bases, with 15 bases sitting between them. The CDR3 runs to 16 residues. The CDR3 DNA reads TGCGCCAGCAGCCAAGATCTCATTTTCCGCGGTCAGCCCCAGCATTTT. Translated, it gives CASSQDLIFRGQPQHF.

The chain carries TRBV6-5 and TRBJ1-1; 7 bases are shared with TRBD1. Germline assignment: CDR1 MNHEY and CDR2 SVGAGI. This CDR3 has 14 residues. The junction had 12 bases not matched to a gene; V was cut back by 7 bases and J by 7 bases. The CDR3 here is CASNLDRVRGEAFF. CDR3 in DNA: TGTGCCAGCAATCTCGACAGGGTGAGGGGTGAAGCTTTCTTT.

The chain carries TRBV19 and TRBJ2-7, with 7 bases fitting TRBD1. The CDR3 is made up of 14 amino acids. CDR1 is LNHDA, CDR2 SQIVND, per germline (reference sequence). Unmatched junction bases numbered 7, after V lost 6 bases and J lost 2 bases. The CDR3 DNA is TGTGCCAGTAGGAACAGGGGCGGCCCCTACGAGCAGTACTTC. Translating gives CASRNRGGPYEQYF.

This clone was seen only a few times. This specimen includes other DNA sequences encoding the same CDR3. The chain links TRBV19 to TRBJ1-1; D remains ambiguous. The CDR3 is made up of 11 amino acids. Germline CDR1 is LNHDA and CDR2 is SQIVND (reference sequence). V was pared by 7 bases and J by 1 base, with 4 bases between. The CDR3 is CASKQNTEAFF. The CDR3 DNA follows: TGTGCCAGTAAACAGAACACTGAAGCTTTCTTT.

V is TRBV27 and J is TRBJ1-1, with 8 bases that match TRBD1. Germline CDR1 reads MNHEY; CDR2 reads SMNVEV (reference sequence). Losses at the gene ends were 5 bases for V and 4 bases for J; bases not matched to a gene: 6. The CDR3 extends over 14 amino acids. The CDR3 coding sequence is TGTGCCAGCAGTGCGCGACAGGGGTTCACTGAAGCTTTCTTT. Translating it yields CASSARQGFTEAFF.

The V gene is TRBV24-1, the J gene TRBJ1-5, with D possibly being TRBD1 (6 bases). Per germline, CDR1 KGHDR and CDR2 SFDVKD. This CDR3 region has 14 residues. V lost 10 bases to trimming and J lost 4 bases, with 16 bases between them. The CDR3 reads CATSLGGGNQPQHF. CDR3 in DNA: TGTGCCACTTCTCTAGGGGGTGGTAATCAGCCCCAGCATTTT.

The V and J genes are TRBV15 and TRBJ2-2; tentatively, D is TRBD1 (5 bases). V was shortened by 0 bases and J by 3 bases, with 23 bases between the two germline ends. CDR1 LNHNV and CDR2 YYDKDF come from the germline V gene (reference sequence). The CDR3 runs 20 residues. Here the CDR3 DNA reads TGTGCCACCAGCAGAGATTACGGTGGAGCAGGGTTGGCGGACACCGGGGAGCTGTTTTTT. Translating it yields CATSRDYGGAGLADTGELFF.

The V and J genes are TRBV5-4 and TRBJ1-2; 10 nucleotides line up with TRBD1. The CDR3 is made up of 15 amino acids. With V trimmed by 3 bases and J by 4 bases, 6 bases remained unmatched. Germline loops: CDR1 SGHNT, CDR2 YYREEE (reference sequence). The CDR3 DNA sequence: TGTGCCAGCAGCTCCTCCGGGACAGGGGCCTATGGCTACACCTTC. Amino acids: CASSSSGTGAYGYTF.